The 13 T cell receptor beta chains presented below share a single source sample, sequenced in a study of tumor and adjacent non-tumor tissue in lung cancer. A modified ARM-PCR protocol with three rounds of nested PCR amplified TCRbeta. TCRdb fed the multiplex PCR reads into MiXCR, producing one record per CDR3 protein. The sample has 65,000 to 90,000 distinct CDR3 sequences, approximately 68% seen once. This sample's RNA came from whole unsorted tissue. Sequenced material: lung tumor tissue. Receptors were obtained from a woman in her 70s with non-small cell lung cancer.

As for this clonotype: Compared with germline, one end of the junction differs, possibly owing to a read error. V and J are TRBV29-1 and TRBJ2-7, with D possibly being TRBD1 or TRBD2 (5 bases each). The CDR3 spans 16 residues. Germline V CDR1 and CDR2: SQVTM, ANQGSEA. CDR3 residues: CSVEGSGHGITCEQYF. The CDR3 DNA sequence: TGTAGCGTTGAGGGGTCTGGGCACGGAATCACCTGCGAGCAGTACTTC.

A remark on this clonotype: A read error may account for a junction end that differs from germline. This chain links TRBV5-4 with TRBJ2-2, with 9 nucleotides matching TRBD2. The CDR3 runs 16 residues. Germline-derived CDR1 and CDR2 are SGHNT and YYREEE (reference sequence). The CDR3 spells CASSQGQAGGTGEMFF. CDR3 nucleotides: TGTGCCAGCAGCCAAGGACAAGCGGGAGGCACCGGGGAGATGTTTTTT.

Worth noting for this clonotype: A read error may produce the germline difference seen at one junction end. The chain links TRBV29-1 to TRBJ1-1; unclear D gene. The germline CDR1 and CDR2 sequences are SQVTM and ANQGSEA. The CDR3 runs to 12 residues. The CDR3 here is CSVGFSGTEAFF. Written as DNA, the CDR3 is TGCAGTGTTGGGTTTTCGGGGACTGAAGCTTTCTTT.

The chain uses TRBV12-3 or TRBV12-4 and TRBJ2-2; 8 bases map to TRBD2. CDR3 length: 15 residues. Germline trimming cut 9 bases from V and 6 bases from J; bases unmatched to any gene: 12. The CDR3 region is CASSREASGPGELFF. The CDR3 bases are TGTGCCAGTAGCCGCGAAGCTAGCGGGCCCGGGGAGCTGTTTTTT.

J is TRBJ2-1 and V is TRBV12-3 or TRBV12-4, with 9 bases matching TRBD2. The CDR3 covers 16 residues. V lost 9 bases and J lost 4; bases outside the gene matches: 13. In DNA form, the CDR3 reads TGTGCCAGTAGTCTCCGTAGCGGGAGCGATTACAATGAGCAGTTCTTC. Translation: CASSLRSGSDYNEQFF.

This clonotype was picked up many times. The V gene is TRBV28, the J gene TRBJ1-5, with 7 positions matching TRBD1. The CDR3 is 13 amino acids. Trimming took 6 bases from V and 7 from J; bases not matched to a gene: 6. Germline V gene sequence: CDR1 MDHEN, CDR2 SYDVKM. The CDR3 loop reads CASRDRVGQPQHF. As DNA, the CDR3 is TGTGCCAGCAGAGACAGGGTCGGGCAGCCCCAGCATTTT.

In the case of this clonotype: A much larger clone differs by one base, so this may be a read error. The J gene is TRBJ2-1, the V gene TRBV28; TRBD2 might be the D (6 bases). The CDR3 is 16 amino acids. The V end lost 5 bases, the J end lost 3 bases, and 17 bases lay between the germline ends. CDR1 and CDR2 (germline): MDHEN, SYDVKM. The CDR3 nucleotides are TGTGCCAGCAGTCCCAATGACTTGCGGGACTACAATGAGCAGTTCTTC. Amino acid sequence: CASSPNDLRDYNEQFF.

This rearrangement joins TRBV29-1 to TRBJ2-1, with D possibly matching TRBD2 (6 bases). CDR1 and CDR2 from the germline V gene are SQVTM and ANQGSEA. V lost 7 bases and J lost 15, with 25 bases in between. This CDR3 has 13 amino acids. CDR3 DNA sequence: TGCAGCGATGGAAGAGGTGGGGCTAGCGATAGGTTCTTC. This sequence encodes CSDGRGGASDRFF.

In this sample, this clonotype turned up a few times. This chain joins TRBV5-1 and TRBJ2-1; 8 bases map to TRBD2. The V gene's germline CDR1 is SGHRS and CDR2 YFSETQ. The CDR3 totals 15 residues. V lost 0 bases to trimming and J lost 8 bases; unmatched junction nucleotides: 7. CDR3 nucleotides: TGCGCCAGCAGCTTGGCGCCGATGACTAGCGATGAGCAGTTCTTC. This sequence encodes CASSLAPMTSDEQFF. The whole variable domain, remainder taken from reference TRBV5-1 and TRBJ2-1, is KAGVTQTPRYLIKTRGQQVTLSCSPISGHRSVSWYQQTPGQGLQFLFEYFSETQRNKGNFPGRFSGRQFSNSRSEMNVSTLELGDSALYLCASSLAPMTSDEQFFGPGTRLTVL.

Of note for this clonotype: At one end the junction does not follow the germline gene, possibly because of a read error. J is TRBJ1-1 and V is TRBV4-1, with D possibly matching TRBD1 (6 bases). Germline CDR1 reads MGHRA; CDR2 reads YSYEKL. The CDR3 is 14 amino acids. CDR3 sequence reads: CASSARTENTEASF. CDR3 sequence (DNA): TGCGCCAGCAGCGCCAGGACAGAGAACACTGAAGCTTCCTTT.

On this clonotype itself: A much larger clone is a single base away; this may be a read error. The chain links TRBV28 to TRBJ2-2; D unclear. The V end lost 7 bases, the J end lost 3 bases, and 6 bases lay between the germline ends. There are 12 residues in the CDR3. Germline V gene data show CDR1 as MDHEN and CDR2 as SYDVKM. The DNA for the CDR3 is TGTGCCAGCACTTCGTACACCGGGGAGCTGTTTTTT. As protein: CASTSYTGELFF.

The chain has TRBV12-3 or TRBV12-4 and TRBJ2-1; D is perhaps TRBD1 or TRBD2 (5 bases each). The CDR3 has 15 residues. V was trimmed by 3 bases and J by 9 bases, leaving 18 bases between them. The CDR3 protein is CASSFAGASPSEQFF. The DNA of the CDR3 is TGTGCCAGCAGTTTCGCCGGGGCTAGCCCCAGTGAGCAGTTCTTC.

This clonotype occurred many times. A much larger clone lies one base from this, so it may be a read error. The chain recombines TRBV29-1 with TRBJ2-3; no firm D call. The tail of the sequence fits TRBJ1-5 better, so the J call may be wrong. In germline, CDR1 is SQVTM, CDR2 ANQGSEA. The CDR3 has 12 residues. In DNA, the CDR3 is TGCAGCGTTGGGGATGGCACAGATACGCAGCATTTT. Protein: CSVGDGTDTQHF.